The rows below give T cell receptor beta chains drawn from one sample of a study of T cells in localized non-small cell lung cancer. The protocol was immunoSEQ multiplex PCR, while the TCRdb copy is restricted to in-frame clones and leaves out a portion. Of tens of thousands of clones in the sample, 80% to 90% were seen once. The source was peripheral blood, collected before any cancer treatment. Every receptor here comes from a woman aged 35 to 70 with stage I lung adenocarcinoma. Each CDR3 is given with its conserved first and last residue. Fields, in order: clone size, J gene, V gene, D gene, CDR3 DNA, CDR3 protein. A D gene is named only where the DNA matches it firmly. Size values are once, few and many counts, or a class for expanded clones, and some rows have none.

-	TRBJ1-1	TRBV4-1	-	TGCGCCAGCAGCCAAGATAGGGACACTGAAGCTTTCTTT	CASSQDRDTEAFF
-	TRBJ2-3	TRBV15	TRBD1	TGTGCCACCAGCCGACCACAGGGGGCCGGCACAGATACGCAGTATTTT	CATSRPQGAGTDTQYF
-	TRBJ1-2	TRBV2	-	TGTGCCAGCAGACGGGACCCTCCCTATGGCTACACCTTC	CASRRDPPYGYTF
-	TRBJ2-1	TRBV5-5	-	TGTGCCAGCTCGGAAGGGGCCTACAATGAGCAGTTCTTC	CASSEGAYNEQFF
-	TRBJ2-7	TRBV4-2	-	TGTGCCAGCAGCCAAGAAAATGGCCAGGGCAGTGAGCAGTACTTC	CASSQENGQGSEQYF
-	TRBJ2-5	TRBV30	-	TGTGCCTGGAGTATATGGGCGGACCAAGAGACCCAGTACTTC	CAWSIWADQETQYF
-	TRBJ1-2	TRBV7-9	TRBD1	TGTGCCAGCAGCCCACAGGGGGTTGGTGGCTACACCTTC	CASSPQGVGGYTF
once	TRBJ2-6	TRBV6-5	-	TGTGCCAGCAGTTACTACGCCAGCTCTGGGGCCAACGTCCTGACTTTC	CASSYYASSGANVLTF
-	TRBJ2-7	TRBV11-2	TRBD1	TGTGCCAGCCGGTGGACAGGAGGAATCGAGCAGTACTTC	CASRWTGGIEQYF
-	TRBJ2-1	TRBV5-1	TRBD2	TGCGCCAGCAGCCGCCGGACTAGCGGGATTTACAATGAGCAGTTCTTC	CASSRRTSGIYNEQFF
-	TRBJ2-7	TRBV29-1	TRBD1	TGCAGCGCCTGGGACAGGGGAAACGAGCAGTACTTC	CSAWDRGNEQYF
-	TRBJ1-4	TRBV30	-	TGTGCCTGGAGTAGGGTCGTACAGGGTGCGGGGGAAAAACTGTTTTTT	CAWSRVVQGAGEKLFF
few	TRBJ1-5	TRBV30	-	TGTGCCTGGAGTGTAACCCCAAATCAGCCCCAGCATTTT	CAWSVTPNQPQHF
once	TRBJ1-4	TRBV7-9	-	TGTGCCAGCACCCCGTCTATCGCCCGGGGAGAAAAACTGTTTTTT	CASTPSIARGEKLFF
-	TRBJ2-6	TRBV6-5	-	TGTGCCAGCAGTTACTCGAGTCTCTCTGGGGCCAACGTCCTGACTTTC	CASSYSSLSGANVLTF
-	TRBJ2-1	TRBV4-3	TRBD2	TGCGCCAGCAGCCCCGGGGCGGGGGGGCAAGATGAGCAGTTCTTC	CASSPGAGGQDEQFF
-	TRBJ2-1	TRBV10-2	TRBD2	TGCGCCAGCAGTGCGCCGGGACTACCAAACAATGAGCAGTTCTTC	CASSAPGLPNNEQFF
-	TRBJ2-1	TRBV30	-	TGTGCCTGCGGGGAATGGGCTGGAAATGAGCAGTTCTTC	CACGEWAGNEQFF
-	TRBJ2-1	TRBV4-2	-	TGTGCCAGCAGCCCCGGCACGCCTTCCTACAATGAGCAGTTCTTC	CASSPGTPSYNEQFF
-	TRBJ2-1	TRBV9	TRBD2	TGTGCCAGCAGCACCCCGTTAAGCGGGGGATCGGACAATGAGCAGTTCTTC	CASSTPLSGGSDNEQFF
-	TRBJ1-1	TRBV4-1	-	TGCGCCAGCAGCCAAGGCAACCCCAGGGCAACGAACACTGAAGCTTTCTTT	CASSQGNPRATNTEAFF
-	TRBJ1-5	TRBV30	-	TGTGCCTGGAGTGTACGGTTACGGGGAGGGAGCAATCAGCCCCAGCATTTT	CAWSVRLRGGSNQPQHF